A single sample gave rise to the 16 T cell receptor beta chains below, sequenced in a study of T cell responses to AZD1222 COVID-19 vaccine. Here immunoSEQ multiplex PCR was the method, and the copy in TCRdb shows in-frame clones only, minus some. In the table there are approximately 130,000 clones, 80% to 90% of which are singletons. Sample: peripheral blood, taken 28 days after the second AZD1222 dose. These receptors were collected from an adult who received the AZD1222 COVID-19 vaccine.

The V and J genes are TRBV7-2 and TRBJ1-1; 11 positions match TRBD1. The CDR3 totals 16 residues. The V gene's germline CDR1 is SGHTA and CDR2 FQGNSA. Unmatched junction bases numbered 6, after V lost 5 bases and J lost 1 base. The CDR3 reads CASSRTGGRGNTEAFF. The CDR3 DNA follows: TGTGCCAGCAGCCGGACAGGGGGCCGGGGGAACACTGAAGCTTTCTTT.

Remarks on this clone: The junction departs from the called germline gene at one end, perhaps through a read error. The chain couples TRBV10-3 to TRBJ2-2; possibly TRBD1 for D (5 bases). In germline, CDR1 is ENHRY, CDR2 SYGVKD. The CDR3 is made up of 14 amino acids. The CDR3 is CAPRARDDTRELFF. In DNA, the CDR3 is TGTGCCCCAAGGGCCAGGGATGACACCAGGGAGCTGTTTTTT.

The gene calls are TRBV5-5 and TRBJ1-3, with D uncertain. The ends were cut back, 4 bases at V and 0 bases at J, with 14 bases in the middle. CDR1 is SGHKS and CDR2 is YYEKEE in the germline V gene (reference sequence). The CDR3 is 16 residues long. Here the CDR3 reads CASSPGRSNSGNTIYF. The DNA for the CDR3 is TGTGCCAGCAGCCCGGGCCGATCGAACTCTGGAAACACCATATATTTT.

This clone is a singleton in its sample. The V call is TRBV7-2, the J call TRBJ2-5; TRBD2 aligns across 7 bases. Germline V CDR1 and CDR2: SGHTA, FQGNSA. This CDR3 is built from 14 residues. V gave up 6 bases and J gave up 5 bases; unmatched junction bases: 9. CDR3 DNA sequence: TGTGCCAGCAGTCGGGACTACTCGAGCGAGACCCAGTACTTC. It yields the protein CASSRDYSSETQYF.

V gene TRBV7-9 combines with J gene TRBJ1-4; D is undetermined. The germline V gene encodes CDR1 SEHNR and CDR2 FQNEAQ (reference sequence). This CDR3 spans 15 amino acids. V lost 0 bases and J lost 8, with 13 bases in between. The CDR3 loop is CASSLAPGPGEKLFF. In nucleotides, the CDR3 is TGTGCCAGCAGCTTAGCTCCAGGTCCTGGGGAAAAACTGTTTTTT.

This chain connects TRBV7-9 to TRBJ2-3; D is perhaps TRBD2 (6 bases). The CDR3 has 19 residues. V was pared by 0 bases and J by 1 base, with 20 bases between. Germline values: CDR1 SEHNR, CDR2 FQNEAQ (reference sequence). CDR3 residues: CASSLALGGIGVGTDTQYF. In nucleotides, the CDR3 is TGTGCCAGCAGCTTAGCGCTGGGCGGGATAGGGGTCGGCACAGATACGCAGTATTTT.

V is TRBV5-1 and J is TRBJ2-1; TRBD2 matches at 10 bases. CDR1 is SGHRS, CDR2 YFSETQ, per germline. V lost 4 bases and J lost 10; bases outside the gene matches: 11. The CDR3 runs 15 residues. CDR3 region: CASSPLGTSETEQFF. The CDR3 DNA sequence: TGCGCCAGCAGCCCCCTCGGGACTAGCGAGACAGAGCAGTTCTTC.

The V call is TRBV7-2, the J call TRBJ1-4, with D possibly being TRBD1 (5 bases). Between the trimmed V and J ends, which lost 7 bases and 5 bases, there was a span of 11 bases. The germline V gene encodes CDR1 SGHTA and CDR2 FQGNSA. The CDR3 sequence is 13 residues long. In DNA, the CDR3 is TGTGCCAGCACCGTGACAGTAAATGAAAAACTGTTTTTT. It specifies CASTVTVNEKLFF.

The genes are TRBV19 and TRBJ2-2, with a possible D match to TRBD1 (6 bases). The V gene lost 10 bases and the J gene lost 9 bases, with 15 bases spanning the gap. The CDR3 runs to 12 residues. Germline assignment: CDR1 LNHDA and CDR2 SQIVND (reference sequence). The chain's CDR3 is CATRTEHRELFF. CDR3 nucleotides: TGTGCCACCCGGACAGAGCACCGGGAGCTGTTTTTT.

The chain links TRBV30 to TRBJ2-1, with D tentatively TRBD1 or TRBD2 (5 bases each). V gave up 3 bases and J gave up 0 bases, with 15 bases separating them. Germline V gene data show CDR1 as GTSNPN and CDR2 as SVGIG (reference sequence). The CDR3 runs to 16 residues. The CDR3, as DNA: TGTGCCTGGAGGGTGGGGGAGATCAGCTCCTACAATGAGCAGTTCTTC. The encoded protein is CAWRVGEISSYNEQFF. The full variable domain, its missing parts supplied by reference TRBV30 and TRBJ2-1, is SQTIHQWPATLVQPVGSPLSLECTVEGTSNPNLYWYRQAAGRGLQLLFYSVGIGQISSEVPQNLSASRPQDRQFILSSKKLLLSDSGFYLCAWRVGEISSYNEQFFGPGTRLTVL.

The chain links TRBV7-2 to TRBJ2-7; TRBD2 aligns across 7 bases. The CDR3 spans 14 residues. Germline lookup yields CDR1 SGHTA and CDR2 FQGNSA. The junction had 1 base not matched to a gene; V was cut back by 0 bases and J by 2 bases. CDR3 protein: CASSLAGGAYEQYF. In nucleotides, the CDR3 is TGTGCCAGCAGCTTAGCGGGGGGGGCCTACGAGCAGTACTTC. The full variable domain, with the rest looked up from reference TRBV7-2 and TRBJ2-7, is GAGVSQSPSNKVTEKGKDVELRCDPISGHTALYWYRQSLGQGLEFLIYFQGNSAPDKSGLPSDRFSAERTGGSVSTLTIQRTQQEDSAVYLCASSLAGGAYEQYFGPGTRLTVT.

This clone appeared once. The rearrangement joins TRBV7-2 to TRBJ1-2; perhaps TRBD1 as D (5 bases). V lost 5 bases, J lost 3 bases, and 16 bases lay in between. The CDR3 extends over 15 amino acids. Germline-derived CDR1 and CDR2 are SGHTA and FQGNSA. DNA for the CDR3: TGTGCCAGCAGCCGGGGCGGCGGGGCGGACTATGGCTACACCTTC. Amino acids: CASSRGGGADYGYTF. Together with reference TRBV7-2 and TRBJ1-2, the CDR3 gives the full variable domain: GAGVSQSPSNKVTEKGKDVELRCDPISGHTALYWYRQSLGQGLEFLIYFQGNSAPDKSGLPSDRFSAERTGGSVSTLTIQRTQQEDSAVYLCASSRGGGADYGYTFGSGTRLTVV.

The rearrangement links TRBV7-8 to TRBJ1-2; D possibly corresponds to TRBD1 (5 bases). Germline assignment: CDR1 SGHVS and CDR2 FQNEAQ. This CDR3 region has 14 residues. Trimming cost V 6 bases and J 4 bases, with 15 bases left between them. The DNA of the CDR3 is TGTGCCAGCAGGCGAGAAGGGGCCGGCTATGGCTACACCTTC. Its protein product is CASRREGAGYGYTF.

The CDR3 loop reads CATSRGGGSNSPLHF. Written as DNA, the CDR3 is TGTGCCACCAGCAGAGGGGGGGGCTCGAATTCACCCCTCCACTTT. The rearrangement joins TRBV15 to TRBJ1-6, with D tentatively TRBD1 (6 bases). The ends were cut back, 1 base at V and 7 bases at J, with 11 bases in the middle. CDR1 LNHNV and CDR2 YYDKDF come from the germline V gene (reference sequence). This CDR3 region has 15 residues.

The rearrangement links TRBV3-1 (or the pseudogene TRBV3-2) to TRBJ1-2; unclear D gene. The CDR3 runs to 12 residues. Per the germline V gene, CDR1 is LGHDT and CDR2 is YNNKEL (reference sequence). V lost 0 bases, J lost 7 bases, and 6 bases lay in between. The CDR3 nucleotides read TGTGCCAGCAGCCAAGATGTGGGTGGCTACACCTTC. Protein: CASSQDVGGYTF.

The chain recombines TRBV5-4 with TRBJ1-1, with D unresolved. The V gene's germline CDR1 is SGHNT and CDR2 YYREEE (reference sequence). This CDR3 has 11 amino acids. DNA for the CDR3: TGTGCTATAGGGCCGAGGAGGACAGCTTTCTTT. Translation gives CAIGPRRTAFF.